This entry lists 18 T cell receptor beta chains sequenced from one sample in a study of T cell repertoires in cytomegalovirus infection. TCRdb reprocessed the reads via MiXCR and lists one record per CDR3 protein. The sample has around 630,000 distinct CDR3 sequences, more than 20% seen once. The sample comprised CD8+ T cells from PBMCs. These receptors all stem from a human donor in good health (CMV status not recorded). Some clones in this sample may be carry-over from other donors' samples.

With respect to this clonotype: A much larger clonotype is one base distant, so this may be a read error. The chain combines TRBV7-8 with TRBJ2-1; no definite D call. CDR3 size: 14 residues. Germline V gene data show CDR1 as SGHVS and CDR2 as FQNEAQ. With 10 bases removed from V and 8 bases from J, the gap between germline ends came to 21 bases. CDR3 amino acids: CATSGPSKYYEQFF. The CDR3 DNA follows: TGTGCCACCTCCGGGCCGTCCAAATACTATGAGCAGTTCTTC.

This clonotype came up many times. CDR3 bases: TGTGCCAGCAGCCCTGGGCAGGGGAAAAACATTCAGTACTTC. As protein: CASSPGQGKNIQYF. The chain combines TRBV7-3 with TRBJ2-4; perhaps TRBD1 as D (6 bases). The CDR3 covers 14 residues. The V gene's germline CDR1 is SGHTA and CDR2 FQGTGA. Trimming pared 5 bases from V and 4 bases from J, leaving 12 bases between.

This chain joins TRBV20-1 and TRBJ1-1; D gene uncertain. The germline V gene encodes CDR1 DFQATT and CDR2 SNEGSKA (reference sequence). The CDR3 loop spans 13 amino acids. Trimming removed 8 bases from V and 1 base from J, with 14 bases in between. The CDR3 sequence is CSTWEGRNTEAFF. The CDR3 DNA follows: TGCAGTACTTGGGAGGGCAGGAACACTGAAGCTTTCTTT.

This clonotype has just a few counts. The chain couples TRBV20-1 to TRBJ1-2; no clear D. CDR3 length: 13 residues. V lost 3 bases and J lost 1, with 9 bases in between. The V gene's germline CDR1 is DFQATT and CDR2 SNEGSKA (reference sequence). CDR3 in amino acids: CSARIDINYGYTF. CDR3 nucleotides: TGCAGTGCTAGGATTGATATTAACTATGGCTACACCTTC.

V is TRBV10-2 and J is TRBJ1-2; TRBD1 might be the D (6 bases). V was cut by 6 bases and J by 4 bases, with 18 bases left in between. The CDR3 is 15 amino acids. Germline V gene lookup returns CDR1 WSHSY and CDR2 SAAADI. The CDR3 DNA reads TGCGCCAGCAGCGCAGGGCGGGGGGGCGGCTATGGCTACACCTTC. Amino acid sequence: CASSAGRGGGYGYTF.

This clonotype was seen ten or more times. The V and J genes are TRBV7-8 and TRBJ2-1; 9 nucleotides agree with TRBD1. Germline CDR1 is SGHVS and CDR2 is FQNEAQ. V dropped 4 bases and J dropped 8; count of bases not matched to a gene: 3. This CDR3 is 13 amino acids long. The CDR3 DNA sequence: TGTGCCAGCAGCTGGACAGGGGCTGATGAGCAGTTCTTC. This sequence encodes CASSWTGADEQFF.

The genes are TRBV5-6 and TRBJ1-2; D may be TRBD1 (5 bases). Germline V gene sequence: CDR1 SGHDT, CDR2 YYEEEE. CDR3 size: 12 residues. V shed 6 bases and J shed 4 bases, with 10 bases lying between them. The CDR3 DNA is TGTGCCAGCAACCAGGGTGTCTATGGCTACACCTTC. It yields the protein CASNQGVYGYTF.

The chain is built from TRBV12-3 or TRBV12-4 and TRBJ2-1; the match to TRBD2 covers 7 bases. This CDR3 contains 16 residues. After removal of 0 bases from V and 6 bases from J, the junction contained 8 bases not matched to a gene. The CDR3 sequence: CASSLASGALVNEQFF. In nucleotides, the CDR3 is TGTGCCAGCAGTTTAGCCAGCGGGGCACTGGTCAATGAGCAGTTCTTC.

This clonotype appeared many times. The CDR3 DNA sequence: TGTGCCAGCAGCTTGACAGAAGCTAACTATGGCTACACCTTC. Translated, it gives CASSLTEANYGYTF. The chain carries TRBV7-2 and TRBJ1-2; D might be TRBD1 (5 bases). Trimming cost V 3 bases and J 0 bases, with 8 bases left between them. Germline assignment: CDR1 SGHTA and CDR2 FQGNSA. The CDR3 consists of 14 residues.

This clonotype occurred many times. The J gene is TRBJ1-5, the V gene TRBV7-8, with D possibly matching TRBD1 (6 bases). In germline, CDR1 is SGHVS, CDR2 FQNEAQ. V gave up 5 bases and J gave up 6 bases, with 11 bases separating them. This CDR3 has 13 amino acids. The CDR3 DNA reads TGTGCCAGCAGCCCCGCAGGGGCTCAGCCCCAGCATTTT. Its translation: CASSPAGAQPQHF.

The genes are TRBV3-1 and TRBJ2-1; a weak D match, TRBD2 (7 bases). The V and J ends lost 1 base and 9 bases respectively, with 22 bases between them. Per the germline V gene, CDR1 is LGHDT and CDR2 is YNNKEL (reference sequence). This CDR3 region has 17 residues. The CDR3, as DNA: TGTGCCAGCAGCCAAGCCGTGGTTCATGGGGGGGCAGGTGAGCAGTTCTTC. Protein product: CASSQAVVHGGAGEQFF.

This chain joins TRBV12-3 or TRBV12-4 and TRBJ1-1; D uncertain. V was clipped by 1 base and J by 3 bases, with 15 bases between them. The CDR3 covers 16 residues. The CDR3 DNA sequence: TGTGCCAGCAGTTTAGGAAACAGAGATTACCACACTGAAGCTTTCTTT. It translates to CASSLGNRDYHTEAFF.

This clonotype appeared many times. V usage is TRBV7-9 and J usage is TRBJ1-1; D perhaps matches TRBD1 (5 bases). The CDR3 contains 13 residues. Germline assignment: CDR1 SEHNR and CDR2 FQNEAQ (reference sequence). V was pared by 7 bases and J by 4 bases, with 13 bases between. CDR3 nucleotides: TGTGCCAGCACCATTGGGGGAACCACTGAAGCTTTCTTT. Its translation: CASTIGGTTEAFF. Together with reference TRBV7-9 and TRBJ1-1, the CDR3 gives the full variable domain: DTGVSQNPRHKITKRGQNVTFRCDPISEHNRLYWYRQTLGQGPEFLTYFQNEAQLEKSRLLSDRFSAERPKGSFSTLEIQRTEQGDSAMYLCASTIGGTTEAFFGQGTRLTVV.

Ten or more counts support this clonotype. One junction end does not reproduce the germline sequence, and a read error may be involved. The V gene is TRBV7-7, the J gene TRBJ2-1, with 8 nucleotides matching TRBD2. The CDR3 contains 16 residues. Germline values: CDR1 SSHAT, CDR2 FNYEAQ (reference sequence). The DNA of the CDR3 is TGTGCTAGCAGCTTAGCATCCGGGGGGGCCGGTAATGAGCAGTTCTTC. The encoded protein is CASSLASGGAGNEQFF.

The chain links TRBV28 to TRBJ2-7; either TRBD1 or TRBD2 may supply D (6 bases each). CDR3 length: 14 residues. The germline V gene has CDR1 MDHEN and CDR2 SYDVKM. For the CDR3, the DNA is TGTGCCAGCGGGGGGCCATCGACTTCCTGCGAGCAGTACGTC. As protein: CASGGPSTSCEQYV.

The genes are TRBV29-1 and TRBJ1-2, with TRBD1 as a possible D gene (5 bases). This CDR3 comprises 11 residues. The V gene lost 7 bases and the J gene lost 4 bases, with 10 bases spanning the gap. Germline CDR1 is SQVTM and CDR2 is ANQGSEA. Here the CDR3 reads CSGDGVYGYTF. DNA of the CDR3: TGCAGCGGGGACGGAGTCTATGGCTACACCTTC.

There are a few counts of this clonotype. The V call is TRBV6-5, the J call TRBJ1-1; D is ambiguous. The germline V gene encodes CDR1 MNHEY and CDR2 SVGAGI. With 5 bases removed from V and 1 base from J, the gap between germline ends came to 14 bases. The CDR3 has 15 amino acids. The CDR3 sequence is CASSHHSGPNTEAFF. Here the CDR3 DNA reads TGTGCCAGCAGTCACCATAGCGGCCCGAACACTGAAGCTTTCTTT.

This clonotype has just a few counts. V gene TRBV12-3 or TRBV12-4 combines with J gene TRBJ2-7; the D call may be TRBD1 or TRBD2 (5 bases each). This CDR3 contains 16 residues. The V end was cut by 7 bases, the J end by 3 bases, with 22 bases between. This chain's CDR3 is CASIFTGTAKFYEQYV. CDR3 nucleotides: TGTGCCAGCATTTTTACCGGGACGGCGAAATTCTACGAGCAGTACGTC.